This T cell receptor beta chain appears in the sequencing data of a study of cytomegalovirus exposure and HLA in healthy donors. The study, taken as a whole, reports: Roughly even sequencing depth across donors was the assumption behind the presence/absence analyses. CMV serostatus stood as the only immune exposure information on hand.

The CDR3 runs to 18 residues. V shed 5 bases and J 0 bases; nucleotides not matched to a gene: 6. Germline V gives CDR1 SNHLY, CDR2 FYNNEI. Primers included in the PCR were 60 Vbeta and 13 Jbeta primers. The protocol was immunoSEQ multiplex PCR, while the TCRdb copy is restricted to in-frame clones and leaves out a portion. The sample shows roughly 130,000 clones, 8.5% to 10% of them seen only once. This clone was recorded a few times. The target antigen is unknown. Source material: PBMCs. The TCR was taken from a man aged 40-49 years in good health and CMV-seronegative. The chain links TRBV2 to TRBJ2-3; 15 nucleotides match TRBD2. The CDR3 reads CASSTGLAGGISTDTQYF. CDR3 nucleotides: TGTGCCAGCAGTACCGGACTAGCGGGGGGGATAAGCACAGATACGCAGTATTTT.